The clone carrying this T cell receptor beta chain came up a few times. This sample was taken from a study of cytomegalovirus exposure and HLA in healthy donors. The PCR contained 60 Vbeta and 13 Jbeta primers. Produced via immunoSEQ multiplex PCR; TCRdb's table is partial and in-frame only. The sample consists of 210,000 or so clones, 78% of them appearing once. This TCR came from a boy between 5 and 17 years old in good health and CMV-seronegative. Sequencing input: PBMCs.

The CDR3 loop reads CASSPVRAHEQYF. The CDR3 DNA sequence: TGTGCCAGCAGCCCGGTCAGGGCGCACGAGCAGTACTTC. The chain carries TRBV11-2 and TRBJ2-7; a weak D match, TRBD1 (5 bases). V was cut by 5 bases and J by 5 bases, with 13 bases left in between. From germline, CDR1 is SGHAT and CDR2 FQNNGV. There are 13 residues in the CDR3.